This TCR beta chain comes out of a study of cytomegalovirus exposure and HLA in healthy donors. The PCR made use of 60 Vbeta and 13 Jbeta primers. Here immunoSEQ multiplex PCR was the method, and the copy in TCRdb shows in-frame clones only, minus some. The repertoire consists of fewer than 250,000 clones, with roughly four fifths occurring once and the leading ten covering 0.2% to 0.25%. Comment on this clone: Its antigen is currently unknown.

Trimming cost V 5 bases and J 6 bases; bases outside gene matches: 16. Per the germline V gene, CDR1 is MNHEY and CDR2 is SMNVEV (reference sequence). The CDR3 contains 17 residues. The study sampled nominally healthy donors, though unrecorded immune exposures were likely. Whole-study findings and limits: Later analysis identified 15,000 to 20,000 TCR beta sequences associated with HLA alleles, using a false discovery rate threshold of 0.05.

The sequence was obtained from a girl between 2 and 10 years old in good health and CMV-seronegative. The sample comprised PBMCs. The chain couples TRBV27 to TRBJ2-7; TRBD2 matches 10 bases. The CDR3 is CASSTHRTSGALGEQYF. CDR3 in DNA: TGTGCCAGCAGTACGCACCGGACTAGCGGAGCTTTGGGCGAGCAGTACTTC.